This TCR beta chain was captured by sequencing in a study of blood T cell repertoires in COVID-19. Whole-study context: Spain, Italy and the United States supplied samples that represented acute and convalescent COVID-19.

A Seattle source enrolled patients during active infection and followed them longitudinally. V was cut by 7 bases and J by 3 bases, with 10 bases left in between. This CDR3 comprises 13 residues. In germline, CDR1 is SNHLY, CDR2 FYNNEI. In its sample, this clone was seen a few times. Libraries were prepared by immunoSEQ multiplex PCR; TCRdb keeps only in-frame clonotypes and omits some of them. Among roughly 500,000 clones listed, approximately 89% were seen once. The sequenced sample was peripheral blood. The source of this sequence is a man younger than 35 with COVID-19, enrolled during active disease. V and J are TRBV2 and TRBJ1-3; D is uncertain. The CDR3 region is CASNENSGNTIYF. The CDR3 DNA sequence: TGTGCCAGCAACGAGAATAGTGGAAACACCATATATTTT.